This T cell receptor beta chain was sequenced in a study of T-cell memory formation after mild COVID-19. About the research overall: TCR clustering was largely donor specific.

V gave up 2 bases and J gave up 3 bases; unmatched junction bases: 9. From germline, CDR1 is SGHRS and CDR2 YFSETQ. There are 17 residues in the CDR3. Note on this clonotype: Antigen unknown.

Points from the study as a whole: Balance between CD4 and CD8 was seen in clones contracting day 15 to 85, and a CD4+ lean was seen in later expanders. Pre-infection memory showed some responding clones, and this suggested that cross-reactive memory joined. The CD4+ clones that contracted clustered mainly within CM and EM, and the CD8+ clones concentrated in EMRA.

TCRdb called the 5' RACE reads again in MiXCR, with one record for every CDR3 protein. The table has tens of thousands of distinct CDR3 sequences, around 15% seen once. This sequence was found in an adult woman who had mild COVID-19 (a few samples of this study predate the infection). Cell type and time point are not known. The chain links TRBV5-1 to TRBJ2-2; 8 bases align to TRBD2. Sequences were obtained from PBMCs or a T cell subset sorted from them (not recorded which). The DNA of the CDR3 is TGCGCCAGCAGCTTATCAGCGGGAGACGGCGACACCGGGGAGCTGTTTTTT. This codes for CASSLSAGDGDTGELFF.